These 6 T cell receptor beta chains were sequenced from one sample in a study of a mutant IDH1 vaccine in newly diagnosed glioma. Their specific antigens are unknown. As to time point: week 35, safety follow-up. A 20-mer mutant IDH1 peptide at 300 ug was injected subcutaneously with topical imiquimod. TCRdb's copy holds only in-frame clones and misses some; the assay was immunoSEQ multiplex PCR. The data contain some 29,000 clones, around three quarters of them singletons. The starting material was PBMCs, obtained from a glioma patient whose treatment included an IDH1 peptide vaccine. The source of these receptors is a woman in her twenties or thirties with glioma. Some clones in this sample may be carry-over from other donors' samples.

CDR3 DNA sequence: TGTGCCAGCAGCTCCCCTGACAGGAAGGCCAAAAACATTCAGTACTTC. This encodes CASSSPDRKAKNIQYF. J is TRBJ2-4 and V is TRBV5-5; possible D gene TRBD1, 6 bases. Germline V gene data show CDR1 as SGHKS and CDR2 as YYEKEE (reference sequence). V was clipped by 3 bases and J by 1 base, with 14 bases between them. This CDR3 is built from 16 residues.

The chain uses TRBV5-1 and TRBJ2-7, with 9 bases fitting TRBD2. The length of the CDR3 is 14 residues. With V trimmed by 3 bases and J by 5 bases, 6 bases remained unmatched. Germline V CDR1 and CDR2: SGHRS, YFSETQ. CDR3 sequence: CASSSGASGNEQYF. DNA of the CDR3: TGCGCCAGCAGCTCCGGGGCTAGCGGGAACGAGCAGTACTTC.

The rearrangement uses TRBV6-5 and TRBJ2-7, with a tentative D call TRBD1 (5 bases). Germline loops: CDR1 MNHEY, CDR2 SVGAGI. This CDR3 region has 14 residues. Trimming removed 7 bases from V and 2 bases from J, with 15 bases in between. The CDR3 is CASTLHEGAYEQYF. The CDR3 nucleotides read TGTGCCAGCACCCTACATGAAGGGGCCTACGAGCAGTACTTC.

In this sample, this clone turned up once. This chain links TRBV18 with TRBJ2-5; D perhaps matches TRBD1 (5 bases). Per germline, CDR1 KGHSH and CDR2 LQKENI. V dropped 0 bases and J dropped 5 bases, with 13 bases sitting between them. This CDR3 is built from 15 residues. CDR3 protein: CASSPPAGRAETQYF. The CDR3 DNA reads as TGTGCCAGCTCACCACCGGCAGGGCGAGCGGAGACCCAGTACTTC.

V gene TRBV11-2 combines with J gene TRBJ2-2; 10 bases match TRBD2. Trimming at V came to 4 bases and at J to 9 bases, leaving 5 bases not matched to a gene. Germline V gene data show CDR1 as SGHAT and CDR2 as FQNNGV. The CDR3 length is 14 residues. CDR3 amino acids: CASSSGTSVRELFF. CDR3 bases: TGTGCCAGCAGCTCCGGGACTAGCGTTAGGGAGCTGTTTTTT.

J is TRBJ2-1 and V is TRBV30; no definite D call. The CDR3 spans 12 residues. V gave up 0 bases and J gave up 7 bases, with 7 bases separating them. Germline lookup yields CDR1 GTSNPN and CDR2 SVGIG (reference sequence). For the CDR3, the DNA is TGTGCCTGGAGTGTGGCTACTAATGAGCAGTTCTTC. Amino acid sequence: CAWSVATNEQFF.